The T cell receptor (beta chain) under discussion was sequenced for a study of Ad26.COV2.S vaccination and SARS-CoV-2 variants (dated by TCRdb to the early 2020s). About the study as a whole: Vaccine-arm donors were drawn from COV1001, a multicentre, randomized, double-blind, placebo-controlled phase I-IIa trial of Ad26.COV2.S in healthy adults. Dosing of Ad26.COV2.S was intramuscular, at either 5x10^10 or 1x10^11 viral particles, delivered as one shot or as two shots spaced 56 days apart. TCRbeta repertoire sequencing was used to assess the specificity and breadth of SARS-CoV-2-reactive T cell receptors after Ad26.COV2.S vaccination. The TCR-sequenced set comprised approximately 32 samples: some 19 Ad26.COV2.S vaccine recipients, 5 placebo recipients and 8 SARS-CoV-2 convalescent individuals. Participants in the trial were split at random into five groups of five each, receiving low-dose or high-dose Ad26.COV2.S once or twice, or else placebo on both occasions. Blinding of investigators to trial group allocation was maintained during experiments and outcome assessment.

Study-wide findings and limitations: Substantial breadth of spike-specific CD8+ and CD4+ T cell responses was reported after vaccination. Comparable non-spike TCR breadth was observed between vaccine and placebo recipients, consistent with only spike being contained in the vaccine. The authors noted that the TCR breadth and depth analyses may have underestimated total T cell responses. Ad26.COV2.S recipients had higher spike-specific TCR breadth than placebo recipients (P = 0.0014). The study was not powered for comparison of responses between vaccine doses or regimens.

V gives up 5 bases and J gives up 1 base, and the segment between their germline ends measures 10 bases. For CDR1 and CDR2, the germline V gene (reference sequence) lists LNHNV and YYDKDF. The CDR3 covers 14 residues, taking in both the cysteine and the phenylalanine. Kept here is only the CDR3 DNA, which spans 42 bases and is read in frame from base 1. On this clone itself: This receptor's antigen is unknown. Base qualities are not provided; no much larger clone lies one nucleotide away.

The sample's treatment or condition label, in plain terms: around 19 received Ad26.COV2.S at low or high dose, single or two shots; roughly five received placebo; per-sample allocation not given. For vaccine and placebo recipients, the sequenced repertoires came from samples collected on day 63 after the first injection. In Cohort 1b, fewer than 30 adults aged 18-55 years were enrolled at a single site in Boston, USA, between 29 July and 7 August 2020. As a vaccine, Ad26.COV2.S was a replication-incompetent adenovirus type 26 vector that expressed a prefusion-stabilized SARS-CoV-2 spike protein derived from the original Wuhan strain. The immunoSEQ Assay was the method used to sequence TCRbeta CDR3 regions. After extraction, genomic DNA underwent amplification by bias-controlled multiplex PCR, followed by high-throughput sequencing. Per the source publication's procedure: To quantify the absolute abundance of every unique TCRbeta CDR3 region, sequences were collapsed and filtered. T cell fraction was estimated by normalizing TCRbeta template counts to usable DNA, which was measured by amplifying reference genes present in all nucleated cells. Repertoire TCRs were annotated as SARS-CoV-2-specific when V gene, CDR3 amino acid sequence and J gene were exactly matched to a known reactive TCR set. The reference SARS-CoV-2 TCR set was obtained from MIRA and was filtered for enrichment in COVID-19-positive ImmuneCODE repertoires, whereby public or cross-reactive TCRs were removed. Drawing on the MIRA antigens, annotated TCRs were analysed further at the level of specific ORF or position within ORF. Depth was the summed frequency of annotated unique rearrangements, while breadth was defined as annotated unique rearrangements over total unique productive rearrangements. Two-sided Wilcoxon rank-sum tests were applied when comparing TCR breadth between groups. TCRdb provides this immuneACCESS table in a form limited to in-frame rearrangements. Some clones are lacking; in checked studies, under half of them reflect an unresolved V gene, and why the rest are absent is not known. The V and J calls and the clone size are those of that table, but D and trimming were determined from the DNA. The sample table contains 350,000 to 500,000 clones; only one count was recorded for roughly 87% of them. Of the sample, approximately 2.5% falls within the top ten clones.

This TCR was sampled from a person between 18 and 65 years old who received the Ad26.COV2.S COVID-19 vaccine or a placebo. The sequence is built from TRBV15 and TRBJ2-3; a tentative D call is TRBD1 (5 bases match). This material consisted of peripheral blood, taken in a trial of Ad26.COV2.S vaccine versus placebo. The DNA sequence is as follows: TGTGCCACCAGCGCCCCGACAGGCACAGATACGCAGTATTTT. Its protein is CATSAPTGTDTQYF.